The following is a T cell receptor beta chain sequence with its context. The antigen remains unidentified. This specimen belongs to a study of cytomegalovirus exposure and HLA in healthy donors. Study outcomes and limitations: Within an earlier analysis, most TCR beta V segments proved productive either about 87% or about 30% of the time.

Vbeta (60) and Jbeta (13) primers were used in the PCR. The protocol was immunoSEQ multiplex PCR, while the TCRdb copy is restricted to in-frame clones and leaves out a portion. This table holds approximately 200,000 clones, less than 85% found once. Germline V gene data show CDR1 as MNHEY and CDR2 as SMNVEV (reference sequence). The CDR3 totals 15 residues. After removal of 5 bases from V and 0 bases from J, the junction contained 5 bases not matched to a gene. V gene TRBV27 combines with J gene TRBJ2-3; TRBD2 agrees at 7 bases. The sample was PBMCs. The receptor was derived from a girl aged 2-10 years in good health and CMV-seronegative. The CDR3 here is CASSRGGFSTDTQYF. The CDR3 DNA sequence: TGTGCCAGCAGTCGCGGGGGATTTAGCACAGATACGCAGTATTTT.